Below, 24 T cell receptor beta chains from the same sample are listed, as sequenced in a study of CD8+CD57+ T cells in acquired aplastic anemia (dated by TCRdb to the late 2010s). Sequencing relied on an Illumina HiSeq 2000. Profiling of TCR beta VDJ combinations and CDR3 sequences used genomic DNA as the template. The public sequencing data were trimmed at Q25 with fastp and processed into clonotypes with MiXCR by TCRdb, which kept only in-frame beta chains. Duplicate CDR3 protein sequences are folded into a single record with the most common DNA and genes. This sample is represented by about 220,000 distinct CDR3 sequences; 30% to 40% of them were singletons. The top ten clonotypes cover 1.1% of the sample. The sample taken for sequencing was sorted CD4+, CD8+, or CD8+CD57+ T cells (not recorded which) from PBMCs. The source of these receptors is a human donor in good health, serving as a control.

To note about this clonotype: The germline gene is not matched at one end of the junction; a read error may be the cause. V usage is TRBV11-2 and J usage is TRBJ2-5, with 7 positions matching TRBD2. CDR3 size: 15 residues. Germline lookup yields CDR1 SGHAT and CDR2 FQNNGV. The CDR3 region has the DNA TGTGCCAGCAGCTTAGGGCTGGGAGGGTTAGAGACCCAGCACTTC. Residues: CASSLGLGGLETQHF.

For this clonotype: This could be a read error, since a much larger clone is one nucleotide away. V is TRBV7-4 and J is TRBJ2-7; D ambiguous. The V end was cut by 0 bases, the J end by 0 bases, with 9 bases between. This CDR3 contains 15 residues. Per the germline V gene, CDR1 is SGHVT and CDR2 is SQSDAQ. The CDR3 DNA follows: TGTGCCAGCAGCTTAGCGCTATGGGTCTCCTACGAGCAGTACTTC. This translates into CASSLALWVSYEQYF.

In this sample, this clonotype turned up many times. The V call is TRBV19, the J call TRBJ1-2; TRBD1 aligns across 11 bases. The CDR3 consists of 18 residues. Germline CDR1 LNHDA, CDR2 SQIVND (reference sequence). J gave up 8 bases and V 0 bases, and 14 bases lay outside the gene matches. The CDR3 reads CASSIDVDRGRFGGGYTF. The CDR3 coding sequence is TGTGCCAGTAGTATAGATGTGGACAGGGGGCGCTTCGGTGGAGGCTACACCTTC.

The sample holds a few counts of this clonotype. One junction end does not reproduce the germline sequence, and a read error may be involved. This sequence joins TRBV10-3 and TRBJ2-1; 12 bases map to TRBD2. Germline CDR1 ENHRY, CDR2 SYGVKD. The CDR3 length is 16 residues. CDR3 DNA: TGTGCCAGCAGTTTACTAGCGGGGGGCTCCTACAATGAGCAGTTCTTC. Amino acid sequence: CASSLLAGGSYNEQFF.

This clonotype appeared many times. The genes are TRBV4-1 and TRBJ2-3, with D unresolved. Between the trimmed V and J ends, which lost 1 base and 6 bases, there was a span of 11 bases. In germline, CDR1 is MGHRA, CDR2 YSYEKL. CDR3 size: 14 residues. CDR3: CASSQVVYSDTQYF. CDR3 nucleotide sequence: TGCGCCAGCAGCCAAGTGGTATATTCCGATACGCAGTATTTT.

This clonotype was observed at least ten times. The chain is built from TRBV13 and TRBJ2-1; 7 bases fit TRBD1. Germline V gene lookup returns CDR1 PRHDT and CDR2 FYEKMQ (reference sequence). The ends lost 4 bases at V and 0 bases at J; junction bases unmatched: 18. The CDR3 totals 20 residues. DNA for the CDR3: TGTGCCAGCAGCTCCCCACCGGACAGGTTCCCTTACAGCTCCTACAATGAGCAGTTCTTC. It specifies CASSSPPDRFPYSSYNEQFF. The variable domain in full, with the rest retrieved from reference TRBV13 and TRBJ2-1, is AAGVIQSPRHLIKEKRETATLKCYPIPRHDTVYWYQQGPGQDPQFLISFYEKMQSDKGSIPDRFSAQQFSDYHSELNMSSLELGDSALYFCASSSPPDRFPYSSYNEQFFGPGTRLTVL.

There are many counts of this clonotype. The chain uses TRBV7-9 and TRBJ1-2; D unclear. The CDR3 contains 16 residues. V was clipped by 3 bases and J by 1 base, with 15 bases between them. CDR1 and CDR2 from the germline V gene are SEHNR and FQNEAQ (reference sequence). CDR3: CASSFRHSTYNYGYTF. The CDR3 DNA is TGTGCCAGCAGCTTTCGACACTCCACATATAACTATGGCTACACCTTC.

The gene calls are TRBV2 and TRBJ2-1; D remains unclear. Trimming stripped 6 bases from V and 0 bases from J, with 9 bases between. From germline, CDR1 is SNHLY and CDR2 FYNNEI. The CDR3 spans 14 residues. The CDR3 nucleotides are TGTGCCAGCAGACAGTTTTCCTCCTACAATGAGCAGTTCTTC. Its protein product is CASRQFSSYNEQFF.

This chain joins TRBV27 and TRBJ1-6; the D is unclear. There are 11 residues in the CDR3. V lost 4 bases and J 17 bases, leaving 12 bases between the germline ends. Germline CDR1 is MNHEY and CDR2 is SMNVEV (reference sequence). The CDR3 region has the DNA TGTGCCAGCAGTTCCGGGAGTGGTATCCACTTT. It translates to CASSSGSGIHF.

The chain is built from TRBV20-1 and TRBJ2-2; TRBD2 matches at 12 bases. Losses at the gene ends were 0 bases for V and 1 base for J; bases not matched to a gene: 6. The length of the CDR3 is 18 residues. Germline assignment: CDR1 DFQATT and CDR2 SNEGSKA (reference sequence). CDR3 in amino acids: CSARELASGRGNTGELFF. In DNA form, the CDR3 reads TGCAGTGCTAGAGAACTGGCTAGCGGGAGGGGGAACACCGGGGAGCTGTTTTTT.

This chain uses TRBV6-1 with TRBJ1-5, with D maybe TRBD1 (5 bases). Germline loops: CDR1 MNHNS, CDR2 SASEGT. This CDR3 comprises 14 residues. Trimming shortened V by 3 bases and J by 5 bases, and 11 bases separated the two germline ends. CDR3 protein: CASSEGRADQPQHF. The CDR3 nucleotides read TGTGCCAGCAGTGAGGGCAGGGCGGATCAGCCCCAGCATTTT.

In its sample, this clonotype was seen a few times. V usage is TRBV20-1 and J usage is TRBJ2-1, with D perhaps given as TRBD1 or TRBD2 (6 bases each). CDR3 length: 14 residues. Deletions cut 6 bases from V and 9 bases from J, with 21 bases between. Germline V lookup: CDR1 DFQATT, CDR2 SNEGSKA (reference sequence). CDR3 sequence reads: CSAGGGISGSEQFF. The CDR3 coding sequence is TGCAGTGCCGGAGGGGGTATCAGCGGATCTGAGCAGTTCTTC.

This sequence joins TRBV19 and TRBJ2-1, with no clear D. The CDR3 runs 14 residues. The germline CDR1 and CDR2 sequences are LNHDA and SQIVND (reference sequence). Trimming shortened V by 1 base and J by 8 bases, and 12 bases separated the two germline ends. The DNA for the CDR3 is TGTGCCAGTAGTATAGCCCAGGTAAAGGATGAGCAGTTCTTC. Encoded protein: CASSIAQVKDEQFF.

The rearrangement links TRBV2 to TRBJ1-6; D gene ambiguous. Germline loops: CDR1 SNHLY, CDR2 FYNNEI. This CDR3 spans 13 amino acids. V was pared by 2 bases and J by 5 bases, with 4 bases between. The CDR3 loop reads CASSETHNSPLHF. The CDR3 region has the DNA TGTGCCAGCAGTGAAACACATAATTCACCCCTCCACTTT.

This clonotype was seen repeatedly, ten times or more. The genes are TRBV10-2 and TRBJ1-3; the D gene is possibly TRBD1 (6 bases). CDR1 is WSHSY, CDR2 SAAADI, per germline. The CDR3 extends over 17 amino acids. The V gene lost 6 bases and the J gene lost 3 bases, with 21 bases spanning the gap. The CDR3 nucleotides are TGCGCCAGCAGAGCTAGCCAGGGGCCGGAGGTTGGAAACACCATATATTTT. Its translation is CASRASQGPEVGNTIYF.

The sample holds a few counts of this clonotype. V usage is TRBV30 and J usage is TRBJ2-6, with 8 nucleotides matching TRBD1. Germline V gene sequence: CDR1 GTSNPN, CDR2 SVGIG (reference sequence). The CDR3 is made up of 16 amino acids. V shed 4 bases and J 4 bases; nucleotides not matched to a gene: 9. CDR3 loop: CAWNRQGAGGANVLTF. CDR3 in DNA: TGTGCCTGGAATCGTCAGGGGGCAGGAGGGGCCAACGTCCTGACTTTC.

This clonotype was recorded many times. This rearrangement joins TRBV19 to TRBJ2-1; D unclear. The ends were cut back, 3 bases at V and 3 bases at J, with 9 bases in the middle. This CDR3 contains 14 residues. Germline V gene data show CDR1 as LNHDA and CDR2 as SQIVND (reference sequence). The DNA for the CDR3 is TGTGCCAGTAGTATGAAGAGGAACTACAATGAGCAGTTCTTC. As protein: CASSMKRNYNEQFF.

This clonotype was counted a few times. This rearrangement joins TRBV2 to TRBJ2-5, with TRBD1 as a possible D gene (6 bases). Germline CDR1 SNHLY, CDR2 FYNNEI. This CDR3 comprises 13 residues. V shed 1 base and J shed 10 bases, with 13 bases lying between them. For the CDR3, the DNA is TGTGCCAGCAGTGAAGAGGTACAGGGAGTCCAGTACTTC. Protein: CASSEEVQGVQYF. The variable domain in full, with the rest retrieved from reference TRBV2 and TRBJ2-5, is EPEVTQTPSHQVTQMGQEVILRCVPISNHLYFYWYRQILGQKVEFLVSFYNNEISEKSEIFDDQFSVERPDGSNFTLKIRSTKLEDSAMYFCASSEEVQGVQYFGPGTRLLVL.

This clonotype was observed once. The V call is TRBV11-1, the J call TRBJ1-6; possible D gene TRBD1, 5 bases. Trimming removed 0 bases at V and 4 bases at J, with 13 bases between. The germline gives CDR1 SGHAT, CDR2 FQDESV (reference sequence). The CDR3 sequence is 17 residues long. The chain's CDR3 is CASSLASGLGYNSPLHF. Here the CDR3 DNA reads TGTGCCAGCAGCTTAGCGTCGGGGCTTGGGTATAATTCACCCCTCCACTTT. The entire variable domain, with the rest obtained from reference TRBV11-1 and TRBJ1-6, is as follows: EAEVAQSPRYKITEKSQAVAFWCDPISGHATLYWYRQILGQGPELLVQFQDESVVDDSQLPKDRFSAERLKGVDSTLKIQPAELGDSAMYLCASSLASGLGYNSPLHFGNGTRLTVT.

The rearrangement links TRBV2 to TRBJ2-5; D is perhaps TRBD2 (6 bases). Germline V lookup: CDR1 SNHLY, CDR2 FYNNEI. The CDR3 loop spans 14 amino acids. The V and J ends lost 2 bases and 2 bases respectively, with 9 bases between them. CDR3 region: CASSEWAGQETQYF. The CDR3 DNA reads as TGTGCCAGCAGTGAATGGGCGGGGCAAGAGACCCAGTACTTC. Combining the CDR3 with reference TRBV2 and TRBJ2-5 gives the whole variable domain EPEVTQTPSHQVTQMGQEVILRCVPISNHLYFYWYRQILGQKVEFLVSFYNNEISEKSEIFDDQFSVERPDGSNFTLKIRSTKLEDSAMYFCASSEWAGQETQYFGPGTRLLVL.

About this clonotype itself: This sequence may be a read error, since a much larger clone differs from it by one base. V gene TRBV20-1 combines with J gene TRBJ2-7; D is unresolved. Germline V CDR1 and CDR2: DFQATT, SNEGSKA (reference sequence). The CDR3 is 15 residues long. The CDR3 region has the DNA TGCAGTGCTAGAGATCGCCAGCGAAGTTGGCACGAGCAGCACTTC. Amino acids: CSARDRQRSWHEQHF.

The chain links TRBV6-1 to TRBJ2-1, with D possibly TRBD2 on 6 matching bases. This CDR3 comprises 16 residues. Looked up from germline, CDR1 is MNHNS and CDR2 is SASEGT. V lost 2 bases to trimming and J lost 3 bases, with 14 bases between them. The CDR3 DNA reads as TGTGCCAGCAGTGAAATCTGGGGGGAAGGCTACAATGAGCAGTTCTTC. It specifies CASSEIWGEGYNEQFF.

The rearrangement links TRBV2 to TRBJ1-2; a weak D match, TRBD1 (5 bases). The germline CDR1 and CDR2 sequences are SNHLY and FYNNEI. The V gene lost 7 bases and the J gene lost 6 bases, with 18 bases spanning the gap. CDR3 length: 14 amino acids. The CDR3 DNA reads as TGTGCCAGCAAGAACACCAGGGAAGGAGATGGCTACACCTTC. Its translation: CASKNTREGDGYTF.

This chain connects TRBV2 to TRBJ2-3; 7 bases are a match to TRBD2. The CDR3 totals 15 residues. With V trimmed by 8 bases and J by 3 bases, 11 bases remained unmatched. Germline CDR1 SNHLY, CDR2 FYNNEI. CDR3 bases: TGTGCCAGCCGGGGGGTTTGGGGATCAACAGATACGCAGTATTTT. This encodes CASRGVWGSTDTQYF.